The present TCR beta chain was sequenced within a study of CD8 T cells in ankylosing spondylitis. Notes on this clonotype: This may stem from a read error, because a much larger clone lies one nucleotide away.

TCRdb re-derived calls from the 5' RACE reads in MiXCR, one entry per CDR3 protein. The repertoire holds more than 300,000 distinct CDR3 sequences, around 10% seen once, with about 10% in the top ten. Sample: blood, either unsorted or a sorted T cell fraction (not recorded which). The clonotype originates from a female donor with ankylosing spondylitis or in good health (not recorded which).

The CDR3 protein is CSVGAVGNTEAIF. The CDR3, as DNA: TGCAGCGTTGGGGCGGTGGGGAACACTGAAGCTATCTTT. The chain recombines TRBV29-1 with TRBJ1-1; no clear D. This CDR3 is 13 amino acids long. Germline CDR1 reads SQVTM; CDR2 reads ANQGSEA.